Below are 30 T cell receptor beta chains sequenced from a single sample in a study of T cells after yellow fever vaccination (dated by TCRdb to the late 2010s). The method behind the library was 5' RACE. Sequencing was performed on an Illumina HiSeq 2500. TCRdb handled the public reads itself, with Q25 trimming in fastp and clone calling in MiXCR, and kept productive beta chains. When rows share a CDR3 protein, they turn into one entry using the most common DNA and genes. The sample yields nearly 550,000 distinct CDR3 sequences; roughly 19% were counted once. The ten largest clones represent approximately 14% of the sample. In the paper's terms, the treatment or condition label means: live attenuated yellow fever vaccine strain. The sample here was PBMCs, taken 15 days after the yellow fever booster vaccination. These TCRs come from a man younger than 40 who received the YFV17D yellow fever vaccine.

This clonotype has just a few counts. V and J are TRBV28 and TRBJ2-2, with 9 bases fitting TRBD1. CDR1 is MDHEN and CDR2 is SYDVKM in the germline V gene. The CDR3 spans 15 residues. V lost 3 bases to trimming and J lost 7 bases; unmatched junction nucleotides: 6. The CDR3 reads CASSFRGQGGGELFF. CDR3 coding DNA: TGTGCCAGCAGTTTTCGGGGACAGGGCGGCGGGGAGCTGTTTTTT.

This clonotype was seen only a few times. CDR3 coding DNA: TGTGCCTGGAGTGTACTTGATGAGCAGTTCTTC. It translates to CAWSVLDEQFF. The V gene is TRBV30, the J gene TRBJ2-1; D is uncertain. The CDR3 runs 11 residues. The germline V gene encodes CDR1 GTSNPN and CDR2 SVGIG (reference sequence). The V gene lost 0 bases and the J gene lost 8 bases, with 5 bases spanning the gap.

There are many counts of this clonotype. The chain joins TRBV3-1 to TRBJ2-1, with 8 bases lining up with TRBD1. This CDR3 contains 14 residues. J lost 5 bases, V lost 3 bases, and 3 bases had no gene match. Germline loops: CDR1 LGHDT, CDR2 YNNKEL (reference sequence). CDR3 protein: CASSHPGQDNEQFF. Written as DNA, the CDR3 is TGTGCCAGCAGCCATCCGGGACAGGACAATGAGCAGTTCTTC.

This clonotype was found a few times. The V gene is TRBV7-9, the J gene TRBJ2-7; TRBD2 matches at 7 bases. V dropped 5 bases and J dropped 2; count of bases not matched to a gene: 9. The CDR3 runs 15 residues. Looked up from germline, CDR1 is SEHNR and CDR2 is FQNEAQ (reference sequence). CDR3 in amino acids: CASSPPQAGTYEQYF. The CDR3 DNA reads TGTGCCAGCAGCCCCCCCCAAGCGGGGACCTACGAGCAGTACTTC.

This clonotype was recorded at least ten times. The chain recombines TRBV6-5 with TRBJ2-5; D is perhaps TRBD2 (6 bases). This CDR3 spans 12 amino acids. Trimming removed 6 bases at V and 2 bases at J, with 7 bases between. Per the germline V gene, CDR1 is MNHEY and CDR2 is SVGAGI. The CDR3 sequence is CASRSGQETQYF. Written as DNA, the CDR3 is TGTGCCAGCAGGAGCGGGCAAGAGACCCAGTACTTC.

The chain has TRBV5-1 and TRBJ2-7, with 7 bases identical to TRBD1. In germline, CDR1 is SGHRS, CDR2 YFSETQ. The CDR3 consists of 13 residues. After removal of 4 bases from V and 6 bases from J, the junction contained 7 bases not matched to a gene. Here the CDR3 reads CASSLGQDGEQYF. CDR3 sequence (DNA): TGCGCCAGCAGCCTCGGACAGGACGGCGAGCAGTACTTC.

This clonotype has only one observation. The genes are TRBV18 and TRBJ1-1; D unclear. This CDR3 spans 14 amino acids. V lost 11 bases and J 4 bases, leaving 20 bases between the germline ends. Germline CDR1 is KGHSH and CDR2 is LQKENI. CDR3 DNA: TGTGCCGTCGTTGGTAGCGGACTGAGCACTGAAGCTTTCTTT. Its protein product is CAVVGSGLSTEAFF.

This clonotype was found a few times. This chain joins TRBV5-1 and TRBJ2-5; 9 bases align to TRBD1. Looked up from germline, CDR1 is SGHRS and CDR2 is YFSETQ. J was trimmed by 5 bases and V by 4 bases; bases with no gene match: 6. This CDR3 is built from 14 residues. CDR3 sequence reads: CASSPGQGLETQYF. CDR3 sequence (DNA): TGCGCCAGCAGCCCGGGACAGGGTTTGGAGACCCAGTACTTC.

The rearrangement joins TRBV6-5 to TRBJ2-1, with 9 nucleotides matching TRBD2. Germline V gene sequence: CDR1 MNHEY, CDR2 SVGAGI. The CDR3 has 12 residues. With 2 bases clipped from V and 14 bases from J, the junction kept 4 bases outside the gene matches. The CDR3 loop reads CASSYEGGREFF. DNA for the CDR3: TGTGCCAGCAGTTACGAGGGCGGGAGGGAGTTCTTC.

This chain joins TRBV6-1 and TRBJ1-1; unclear D gene. Germline CDR1 reads MNHNS; CDR2 reads SASEGT. Deletions cut 4 bases from V and 0 bases from J, with 15 bases between. This CDR3 is 16 amino acids long. Here the CDR3 reads CASSGDSLGMNTEAFF. CDR3 nucleotides: TGTGCCAGCAGTGGGGATTCTTTGGGCATGAACACTGAAGCTTTCTTT.

The chain has TRBV7-3 and TRBJ2-5, with D perhaps assigned TRBD1 or TRBD2 (5 bases each). CDR3 size: 15 residues. CDR1 and CDR2 from the germline V gene are SGHTA and FQGTGA. The V end lost 2 bases, the J end lost 1 base, and 11 bases lay between the germline ends. The CDR3 sequence is CASSLGTGTQETQYF. CDR3 sequence (DNA): TGTGCCAGCAGCTTAGGTACCGGGACCCAAGAGACCCAGTACTTC.

In this sample, this clonotype turned up a few times. V and J are TRBV20-1 and TRBJ2-3, with D perhaps TRBD1 (7 bases). The germline V gene encodes CDR1 DFQATT and CDR2 SNEGSKA (reference sequence). This CDR3 is built from 18 residues. Trimming removed 1 base at V and 5 bases at J, with 25 bases between. CDR3: CSARVSGTARMGLDTQYF. The CDR3 DNA reads as TGCAGTGCTAGAGTCAGTGGGACAGCACGAATGGGACTAGATACGCAGTATTTT.

This clonotype was found a few times. The chain has TRBV30 and TRBJ2-7; tentatively, D is TRBD2 (5 bases). There are 12 residues in the CDR3. Germline CDR1 GTSNPN, CDR2 SVGIG (reference sequence). Trimming shortened V by 3 bases and J by 1 base, and 7 bases separated the two germline ends. CDR3 coding DNA: TGTGCCTGGAGCGGGGTTTCCTACGAGCAGTACTTC. Protein product: CAWSGVSYEQYF.

This clonotype was detected a few times. The chain recombines TRBV10-3 with TRBJ2-1; D unresolved. Germline V CDR1 and CDR2: ENHRY, SYGVKD. V was shortened by 4 bases and J by 6 bases, with 4 bases between the two germline ends. The CDR3 is 11 residues long. CDR3 in amino acids: CAISAGNEQFF. CDR3 nucleotides: TGTGCCATCAGTGCCGGCAATGAGCAGTTCTTC.

This clonotype turned up a few times. This chain connects TRBV20-1 to TRBJ2-1, with unresolved D. Trimming pared 1 base from V and 8 bases from J, leaving 15 bases between. Germline V gene sequence: CDR1 DFQATT, CDR2 SNEGSKA (reference sequence). This CDR3 has 14 amino acids. For the CDR3, the DNA is TGCAGTGCTAGAGTGGTGGCCGCCGGCGATGAGCAGTTCTTC. Its translation: CSARVVAAGDEQFF.

The rearrangement uses TRBV18 and TRBJ2-7, with D perhaps TRBD1 (5 bases). Trimming shortened V by 5 bases and J by 1 base, and 12 bases separated the two germline ends. This CDR3 contains 14 residues. The germline V gene encodes CDR1 KGHSH and CDR2 LQKENI. The chain's CDR3 is CASSRAGKSYEQYF. The DNA for the CDR3 is TGTGCCAGCTCAAGGGCAGGGAAATCCTACGAGCAGTACTTC. The full variable domain, with the rest looked up from reference TRBV18 and TRBJ2-7, is NAGVMQNPRHLVRRRGQEARLRCSPMKGHSHVYWYRQLPEEGLKFMVYLQKENIIDESGMPKERFSAEFPKEGPSILRIQQVVRGDSAAYFCASSRAGKSYEQYFGPGTRLTVT.

This clonotype was counted only a few times. The V gene is TRBV4-3, the J gene TRBJ1-5; D gene ambiguous. Germline loops: CDR1 LGHNA, CDR2 YSLEER. Trimming shortened V by 0 bases and J by 6 bases, and 12 bases separated the two germline ends. This CDR3 has 15 amino acids. The CDR3 is CASSQDRISVQPQHF. CDR3 nucleotides: TGCGCCAGCAGCCAAGATCGGATTTCGGTTCAGCCCCAGCATTTT.

The chain employs TRBV28 and TRBJ2-1, with a weak D call TRBD1 (6 bases). The length of the CDR3 is 14 residues. The V end was cut by 4 bases, the J end by 12 bases, with 19 bases between. Germline CDR1 and CDR2: MDHEN and SYDVKM. The CDR3 nucleotides read TGTGCCAGCAGTTCCCTCCACAGGGTATTGGGGCAGTTCTTC. It specifies CASSSLHRVLGQFF.

The rearrangement links TRBV11-2 to TRBJ1-5; D not resolved. Between the trimmed V and J ends, which lost 5 bases and 2 bases, there was a span of 13 bases. The CDR3 runs to 15 residues. CDR1 SGHAT and CDR2 FQNNGV come from the germline V gene. The CDR3 DNA reads as TGTGCCAGCAGCGTCGGGTTTTCAGGCAATCAGCCCCAGCATTTT. Its translation is CASSVGFSGNQPQHF.

The V call is TRBV12-3 or TRBV12-4, the J call TRBJ2-3, with D uncertain. The V end was cut by 6 bases, the J end by 12 bases, with 16 bases between. The CDR3 has 12 amino acids. The CDR3 loop is CASSKVEGVQYF. The DNA of the CDR3 is TGTGCCAGCAGCAAAGTGGAAGGAGTACAGTATTTT.

The chain couples TRBV19 to TRBJ2-2, with D unresolved. The germline V gene has CDR1 LNHDA and CDR2 SQIVND (reference sequence). V lost 3 bases and J lost 10, with 15 bases in between. There are 14 residues in the CDR3. The CDR3 nucleotides read TGTGCCAGTAGTATGACTCCCACCCAAGCGGAGCTGTTTTTT. As protein: CASSMTPTQAELFF.

Many counts were recorded for this clonotype. The chain has TRBV7-2 and TRBJ1-2; no reliable D call. The germline CDR1 and CDR2 sequences are SGHTA and FQGNSA. This CDR3 region has 13 residues. V gave up 2 bases and J gave up 2 bases, with 6 bases separating them. This CDR3 is CASSLPQNYGYTF. CDR3 bases: TGTGCCAGCAGCTTACCGCAGAACTATGGCTACACCTTC.

Regarding this clonotype: A much larger clone differs by one base, so this may be a read error. This chain joins TRBV7-2 and TRBJ2-7; 8 positions agree with TRBD2. The germline gives CDR1 SGHTA, CDR2 FQGNSA. The CDR3 length is 14 residues. With V trimmed by 2 bases and J by 2 bases, 2 bases remained unmatched. CDR3 region: CASSLPGGPYEQYF. The CDR3, as DNA: TGTGCCAGCAGCTTACCGGGAGGGCCCTACGAGCAGTACTTC.

Only a few counts were recorded for this clonotype. The CDR3 spells CASNNGASGSYEQYF. The CDR3 region has the DNA TGTGCCAGCAACAACGGGGCTAGCGGATCCTACGAGCAGTACTTC. This chain joins TRBV9 and TRBJ2-7; 7 bases fit TRBD2. This CDR3 has 15 residues. CDR1 SGDLS and CDR2 YYNGEE come from the germline V gene. V was clipped by 6 bases and J by 1 base; unmatched bases: 10.

The chain has TRBV4-3 and TRBJ2-1, with 9 bases that match TRBD1. With 4 bases clipped from V and 8 bases from J, the junction kept 9 bases outside the gene matches. Germline CDR1 is LGHNA and CDR2 is YSLEER. The CDR3 is made up of 15 amino acids. This CDR3 reads CASSPHRGRSDEQFF. CDR3 coding DNA: TGCGCCAGCAGCCCTCACAGGGGGCGCTCCGATGAGCAGTTCTTC.

V usage is TRBV12-3 or TRBV12-4 and J usage is TRBJ1-1; no reliable D call. V was shortened by 8 bases and J by 6 bases, with 22 bases between the two germline ends. CDR3 length equals 15 residues. CDR3 in DNA: TGTGCCAGCTATACCGCTCGGTCGGGGTTCGCTGAAGCTTTCTTT. Translation: CASYTARSGFAEAFF.

This clonotype was recorded a few times. This sequence joins TRBV2 and TRBJ1-1, with TRBD1 as a possible D gene (5 bases). Trimming stripped 4 bases from V and 0 bases from J, with 9 bases between. This CDR3 contains 14 residues. Germline CDR1 is SNHLY and CDR2 is FYNNEI. The CDR3 region has the DNA TGTGCCAGCAGTGTGGGACGAATGAACACTGAAGCTTTCTTT. Protein sequence: CASSVGRMNTEAFF.

This clonotype turned up a few times. J is TRBJ1-2 and V is TRBV5-1; 7 nucleotides agree with TRBD1. The CDR3 runs to 14 residues. The V gene end was trimmed by 0 bases and the J gene end by 9 bases; junction bases not matched to a gene: 8. The germline V gene has CDR1 SGHRS and CDR2 YFSETQ. The DNA of the CDR3 is TGCGCCAGCAGCTTGGGAACAGAGGACAGGAGCTACACCTTC. Translated: CASSLGTEDRSYTF.

The V call is TRBV19, the J call TRBJ2-1; 7 nucleotides match TRBD2. CDR1 LNHDA and CDR2 SQIVND come from the germline V gene (reference sequence). V shed 8 bases, J shed 2 bases, and the junction held 9 bases outside the gene matches. This CDR3 is 15 amino acids long. Written as DNA, the CDR3 is TGTGCCAGTGGGGAGGGAGGTCTCGCCTACAATGAGCAGTTCTTC. Its protein is CASGEGGLAYNEQFF. The full variable domain, with the rest looked up from reference TRBV19 and TRBJ2-1, is DGGITQSPKYLFRKEGQNVTLSCEQNLNHDAMYWYRQDPGQGLRLIYYSQIVNDFQKGDIAEGYSVSREKKESFPLTVTSAQKNPTAFYLCASGEGGLAYNEQFFGPGTRLTVL.

V usage is TRBV6-5 and J usage is TRBJ1-2, with 7 bases aligning to TRBD1. From germline, CDR1 is MNHEY and CDR2 SVGAGI. Trimming at V came to 2 bases and at J to 2 bases, leaving 8 bases not matched to a gene. CDR3 length: 16 residues. The CDR3 coding sequence is TGTGCCAGCAGTTACACCCGACAGGGAAGGAACTATGGCTACACCTTC. Its protein is CASSYTRQGRNYGYTF.